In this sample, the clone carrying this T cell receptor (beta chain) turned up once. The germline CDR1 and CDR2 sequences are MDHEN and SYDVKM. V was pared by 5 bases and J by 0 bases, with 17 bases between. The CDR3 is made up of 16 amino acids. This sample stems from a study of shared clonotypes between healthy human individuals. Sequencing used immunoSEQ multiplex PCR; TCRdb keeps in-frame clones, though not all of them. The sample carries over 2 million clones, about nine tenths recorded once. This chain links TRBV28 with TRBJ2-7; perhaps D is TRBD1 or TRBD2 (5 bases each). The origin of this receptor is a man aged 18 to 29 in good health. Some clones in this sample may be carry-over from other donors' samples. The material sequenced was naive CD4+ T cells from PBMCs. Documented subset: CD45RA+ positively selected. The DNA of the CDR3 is TGTGCCAGCAGTCCTATACCGGGACGGGTCTCCTACGAGCAGTACTTC. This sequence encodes CASSPIPGRVSYEQYF.